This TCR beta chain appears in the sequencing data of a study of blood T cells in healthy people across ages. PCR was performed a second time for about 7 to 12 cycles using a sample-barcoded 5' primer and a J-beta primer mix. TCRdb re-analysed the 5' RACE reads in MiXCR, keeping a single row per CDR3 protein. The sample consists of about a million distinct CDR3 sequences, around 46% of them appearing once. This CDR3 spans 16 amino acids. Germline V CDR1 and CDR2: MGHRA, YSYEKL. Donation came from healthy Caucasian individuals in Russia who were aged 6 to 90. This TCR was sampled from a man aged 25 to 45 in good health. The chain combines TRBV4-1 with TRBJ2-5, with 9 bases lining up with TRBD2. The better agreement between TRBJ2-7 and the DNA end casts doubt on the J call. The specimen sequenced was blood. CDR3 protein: CASSQLVAGAHYEQYF. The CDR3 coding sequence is TGCGCCAGCAGCCAACTCGTAGCGGGGGCCCACTACGAGCAGTACTTC.